Listed here is a single T cell receptor (beta chain). The target antigen is unknown. Germline lookup yields CDR1 SGHRS and CDR2 YFSETQ. The CDR3 length is 13 residues. Trimming cost V 8 bases and J 2 bases, with 13 bases left between them. The sample belongs to a study of blood T cells in healthy people across ages. Study summary: For every two T cells, template switching captured about one barcoded beta molecule.

Isolated PBMCs totaled at least 6.5 million in each sample. Per sample, extraction of total RNA gave at least 6 micrograms in every case. It was with a sample-barcoded 5' primer and a J-beta primer mix that a second PCR of roughly 6 to 12 cycles was run. MiXCR, applied by TCRdb to the 5' RACE reads, yields one record per CDR3 protein. Of around 690,000 distinct CDR3 sequences listed, 58% are singletons. Study outcomes and limitations: Estimates of diversity drawn from one million T cells were considered underestimates.

This chain connects TRBV5-1 to TRBJ1-2, with a possible D match to TRBD1 (5 bases). The TCR was taken from a man aged 60 to 69 in good health. The material sequenced was blood. The CDR3 DNA follows: TGCGCCAGTTCCAGGGAGGACAACTATGGCTACACCTTC. This sequence encodes CASSREDNYGYTF.